The T cell receptor (beta chain) under discussion was sequenced for a study of monozygotic twins with cystic fibrosis. The germline CDR1 and CDR2 sequences are SGHRS and YFSETQ. V gave up 5 bases and J gave up 0 bases; unmatched junction bases: 9. CDR3 length equals 18 residues. Profiled with immunoSEQ multiplex PCR; TCRdb holds only in-frame clones, not every one. In the table there are almost 20,000 clones, around 90% of which are singletons. In the case of this clone: Its cognate antigen is unknown.

Whole-study results and caveats: Age, concordance and disease severity did not associate with shared CDR3 numbers.

The sequence came from a girl aged 2 to 9 with cystic fibrosis. This chain joins TRBV5-1 and TRBJ2-1; 12 nucleotides match TRBD2. Material for sequencing was blood. The CDR3 DNA is TGCGCCAGCAGTGTTGGACTAGCGGGAATAAGCTCCTACAATGAGCAGTTCTTC. Amino acids: CASSVGLAGISSYNEQFF.